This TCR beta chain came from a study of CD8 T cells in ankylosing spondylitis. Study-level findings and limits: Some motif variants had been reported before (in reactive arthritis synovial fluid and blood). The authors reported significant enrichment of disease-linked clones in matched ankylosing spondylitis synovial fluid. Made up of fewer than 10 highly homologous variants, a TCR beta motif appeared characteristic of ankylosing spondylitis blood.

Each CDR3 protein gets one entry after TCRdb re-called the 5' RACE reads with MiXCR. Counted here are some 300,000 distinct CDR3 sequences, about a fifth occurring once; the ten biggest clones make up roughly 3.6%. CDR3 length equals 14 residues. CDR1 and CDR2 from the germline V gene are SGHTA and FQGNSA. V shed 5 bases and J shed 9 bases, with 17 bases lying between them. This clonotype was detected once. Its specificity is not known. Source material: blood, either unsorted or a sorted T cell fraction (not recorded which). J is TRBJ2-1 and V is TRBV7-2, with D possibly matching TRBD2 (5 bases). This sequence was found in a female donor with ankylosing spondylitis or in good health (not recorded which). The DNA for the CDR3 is TGTGCCAGCAGCCCCGACTACAATAACATTGAGCAGTTCTTC. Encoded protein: CASSPDYNNIEQFF.